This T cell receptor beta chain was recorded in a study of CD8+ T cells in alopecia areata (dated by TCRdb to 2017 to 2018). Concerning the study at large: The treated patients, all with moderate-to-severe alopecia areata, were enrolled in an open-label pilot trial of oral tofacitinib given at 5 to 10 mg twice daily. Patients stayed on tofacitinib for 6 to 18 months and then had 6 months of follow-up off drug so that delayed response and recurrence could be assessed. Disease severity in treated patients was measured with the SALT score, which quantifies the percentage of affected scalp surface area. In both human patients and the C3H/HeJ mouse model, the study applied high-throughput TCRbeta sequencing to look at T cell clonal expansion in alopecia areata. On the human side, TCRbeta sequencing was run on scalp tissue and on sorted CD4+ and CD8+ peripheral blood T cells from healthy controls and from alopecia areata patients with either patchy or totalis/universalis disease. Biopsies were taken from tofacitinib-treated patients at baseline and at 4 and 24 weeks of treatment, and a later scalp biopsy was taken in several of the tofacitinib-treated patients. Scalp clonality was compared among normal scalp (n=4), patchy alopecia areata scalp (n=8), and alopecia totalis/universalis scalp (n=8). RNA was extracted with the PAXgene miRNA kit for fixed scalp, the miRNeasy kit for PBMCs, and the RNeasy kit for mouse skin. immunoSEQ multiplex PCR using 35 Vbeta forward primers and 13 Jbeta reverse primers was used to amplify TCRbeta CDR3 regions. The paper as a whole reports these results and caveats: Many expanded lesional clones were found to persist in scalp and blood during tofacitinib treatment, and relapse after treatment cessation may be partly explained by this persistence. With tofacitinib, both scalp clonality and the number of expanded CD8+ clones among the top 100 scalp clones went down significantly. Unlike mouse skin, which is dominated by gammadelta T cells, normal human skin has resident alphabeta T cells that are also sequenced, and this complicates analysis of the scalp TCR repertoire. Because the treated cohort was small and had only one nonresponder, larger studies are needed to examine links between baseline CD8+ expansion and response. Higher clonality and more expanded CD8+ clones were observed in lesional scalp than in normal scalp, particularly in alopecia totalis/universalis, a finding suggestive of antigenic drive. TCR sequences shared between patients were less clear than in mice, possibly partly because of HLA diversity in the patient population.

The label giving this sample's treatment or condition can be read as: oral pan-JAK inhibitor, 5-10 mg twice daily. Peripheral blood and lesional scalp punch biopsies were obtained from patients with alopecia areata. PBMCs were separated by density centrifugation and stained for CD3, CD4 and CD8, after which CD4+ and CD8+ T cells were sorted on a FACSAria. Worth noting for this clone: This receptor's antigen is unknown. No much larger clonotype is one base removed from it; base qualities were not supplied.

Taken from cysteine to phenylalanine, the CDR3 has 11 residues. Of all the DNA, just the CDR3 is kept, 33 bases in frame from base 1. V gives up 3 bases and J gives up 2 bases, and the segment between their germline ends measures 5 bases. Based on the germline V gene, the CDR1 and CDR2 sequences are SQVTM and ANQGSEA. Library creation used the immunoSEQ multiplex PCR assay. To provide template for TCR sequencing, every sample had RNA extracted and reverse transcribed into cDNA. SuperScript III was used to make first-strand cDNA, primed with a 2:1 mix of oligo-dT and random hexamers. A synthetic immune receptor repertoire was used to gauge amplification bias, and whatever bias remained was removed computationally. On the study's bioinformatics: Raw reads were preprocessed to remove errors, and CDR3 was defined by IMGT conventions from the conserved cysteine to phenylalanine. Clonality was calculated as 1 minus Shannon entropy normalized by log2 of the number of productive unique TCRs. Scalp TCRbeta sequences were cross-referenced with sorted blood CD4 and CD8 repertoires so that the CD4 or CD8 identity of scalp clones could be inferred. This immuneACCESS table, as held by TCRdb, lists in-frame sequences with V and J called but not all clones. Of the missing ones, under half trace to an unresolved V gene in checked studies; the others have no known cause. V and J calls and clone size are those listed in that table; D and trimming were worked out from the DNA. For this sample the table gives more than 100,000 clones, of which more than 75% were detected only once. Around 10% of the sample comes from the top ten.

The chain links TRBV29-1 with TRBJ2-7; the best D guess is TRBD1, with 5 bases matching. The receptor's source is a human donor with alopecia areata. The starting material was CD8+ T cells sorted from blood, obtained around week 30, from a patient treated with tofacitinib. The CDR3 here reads CSVEDTYEQYF. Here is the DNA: TGCAGCGTTGAGGACACCTACGAGCAGTACTTC.